Within the sample, the clone carrying this TCR beta chain is medium-sized. TCRbeta library preparation incorporated unique molecular identifiers. TCRdb analysed the PCR reads with MiXCR anew, one entry per CDR3 protein. The sample lists under 7,000 distinct CDR3 sequences, about a sixth seen once, with more than 14% in the top ten. The CDR3 is 14 residues long. Unmatched junction bases numbered 8, after V lost 2 bases and J lost 6 bases. Germline values: CDR1 DFQATT, CDR2 SNEGSKA (reference sequence). The data were obtained in a study of T-cell reconstitution after alpha-beta-depleted transplantation in children.

Sequenced material: PBMCs, taken before TCRalphabeta/CD19-depleted stem cell transplant. The chain uses TRBV20-1 and TRBJ2-7; 9 positions match TRBD1. This sequence was found in a boy aged 2-9 years with acute lymphoblastic leukemia, due to receive a stem cell transplant. CDR3: CSARPTGGWGEQYF. The CDR3 DNA reads TGCAGTGCTAGACCGACAGGGGGTTGGGGCGAGCAGTACTTC.